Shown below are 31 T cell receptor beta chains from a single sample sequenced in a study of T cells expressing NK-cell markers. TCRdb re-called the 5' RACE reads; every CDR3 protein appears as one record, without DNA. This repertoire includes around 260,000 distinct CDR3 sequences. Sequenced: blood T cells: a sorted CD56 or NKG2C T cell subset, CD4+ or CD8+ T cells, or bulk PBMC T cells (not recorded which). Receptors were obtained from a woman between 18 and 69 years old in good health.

The chain's CDR3 is CASSPPGTGGRGNTIYF. The chain joins TRBV16 to TRBJ1-3; TCRdb calls TRBD1, which cannot be checked without DNA. The CDR3 runs 17 residues. In germline, CDR1 is KGHSY, CDR2 FQNENV. Full variable domain (missing parts from reference TRBV16 and TRBJ1-3): GEEVAQTPKHLVRGEGQKAKLYCAPIKGHSYVFWYQQVLKNEFKFLISFQNENVFDETGMPKERFSAKCLPNSPCSLEIQATKLEDSAVYFCASSPPGTGGRGNTIYFGEGSWLTVV.

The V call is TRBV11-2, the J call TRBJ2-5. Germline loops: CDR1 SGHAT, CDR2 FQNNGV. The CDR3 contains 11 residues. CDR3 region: CASSFSGTQYF.

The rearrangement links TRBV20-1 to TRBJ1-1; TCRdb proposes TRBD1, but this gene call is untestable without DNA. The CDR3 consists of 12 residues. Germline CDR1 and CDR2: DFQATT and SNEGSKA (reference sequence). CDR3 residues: CSARRGVGEAFF.

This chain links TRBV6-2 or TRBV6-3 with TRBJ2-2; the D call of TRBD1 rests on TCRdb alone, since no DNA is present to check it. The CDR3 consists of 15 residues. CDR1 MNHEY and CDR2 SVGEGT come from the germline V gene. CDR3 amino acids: CASSPTGLNTGELFF.

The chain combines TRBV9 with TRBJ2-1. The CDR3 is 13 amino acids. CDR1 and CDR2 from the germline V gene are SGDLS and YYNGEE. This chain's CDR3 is CASSVVPSNEQFF.

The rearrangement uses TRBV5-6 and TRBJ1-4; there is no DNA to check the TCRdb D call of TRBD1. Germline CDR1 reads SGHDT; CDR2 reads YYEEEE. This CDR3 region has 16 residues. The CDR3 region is CASSFLGSGIGEKLFF.

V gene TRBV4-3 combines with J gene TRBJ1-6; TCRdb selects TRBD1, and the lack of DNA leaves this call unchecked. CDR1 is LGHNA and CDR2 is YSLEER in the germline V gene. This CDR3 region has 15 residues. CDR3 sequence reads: CASSQGGQGYSPLHF.

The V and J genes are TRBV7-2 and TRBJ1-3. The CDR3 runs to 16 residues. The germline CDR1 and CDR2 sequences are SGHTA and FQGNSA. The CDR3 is CASSLSLDHSGNTIYF.

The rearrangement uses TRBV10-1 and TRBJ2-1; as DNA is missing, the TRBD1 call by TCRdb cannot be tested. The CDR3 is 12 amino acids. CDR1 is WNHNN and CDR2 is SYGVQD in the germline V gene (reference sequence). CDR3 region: CASSASGQKQFF.

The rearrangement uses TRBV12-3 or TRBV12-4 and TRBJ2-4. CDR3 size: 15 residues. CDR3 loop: CASSFRALVESIQYF.

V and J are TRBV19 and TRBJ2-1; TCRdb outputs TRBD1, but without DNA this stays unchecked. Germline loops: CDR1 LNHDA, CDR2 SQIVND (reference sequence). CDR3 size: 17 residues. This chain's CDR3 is CASSPRQGTDSYNEQFF.

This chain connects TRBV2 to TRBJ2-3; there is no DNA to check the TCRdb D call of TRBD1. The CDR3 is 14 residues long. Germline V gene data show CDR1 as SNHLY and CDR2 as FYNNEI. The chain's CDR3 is CASRARGVADTQYF.

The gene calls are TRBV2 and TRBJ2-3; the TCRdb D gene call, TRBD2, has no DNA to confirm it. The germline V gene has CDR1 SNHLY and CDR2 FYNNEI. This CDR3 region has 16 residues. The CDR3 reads CASRLAGGPGTDTQYF.

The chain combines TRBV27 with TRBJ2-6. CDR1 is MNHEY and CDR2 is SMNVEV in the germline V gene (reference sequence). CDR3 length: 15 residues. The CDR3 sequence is CASSFTGSGANVLTF.

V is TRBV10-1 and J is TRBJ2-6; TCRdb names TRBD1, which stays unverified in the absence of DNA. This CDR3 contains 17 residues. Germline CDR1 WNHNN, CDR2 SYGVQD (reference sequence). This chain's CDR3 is CASSDGQGASGANVLTF.

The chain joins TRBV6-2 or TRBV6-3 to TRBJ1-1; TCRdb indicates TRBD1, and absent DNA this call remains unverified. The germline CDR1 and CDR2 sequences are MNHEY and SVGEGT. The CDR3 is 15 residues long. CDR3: CASSPWARGDTEAFF.

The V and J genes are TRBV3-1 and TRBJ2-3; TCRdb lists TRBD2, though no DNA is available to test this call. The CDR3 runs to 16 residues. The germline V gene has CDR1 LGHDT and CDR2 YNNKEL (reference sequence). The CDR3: CASSQVGGVPTDTQYF.

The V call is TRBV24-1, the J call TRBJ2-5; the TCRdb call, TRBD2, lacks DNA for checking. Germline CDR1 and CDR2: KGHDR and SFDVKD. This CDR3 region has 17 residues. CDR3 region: CATSDPGLAGYQETQYF.

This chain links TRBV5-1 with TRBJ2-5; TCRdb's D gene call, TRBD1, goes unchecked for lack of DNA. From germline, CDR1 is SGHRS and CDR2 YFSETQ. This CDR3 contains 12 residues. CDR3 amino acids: CASSPPEETQYF.

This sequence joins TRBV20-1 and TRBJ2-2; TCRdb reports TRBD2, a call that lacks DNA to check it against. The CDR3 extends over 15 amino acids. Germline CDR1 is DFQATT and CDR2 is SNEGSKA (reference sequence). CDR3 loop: CSARDLRGGTGELFF.

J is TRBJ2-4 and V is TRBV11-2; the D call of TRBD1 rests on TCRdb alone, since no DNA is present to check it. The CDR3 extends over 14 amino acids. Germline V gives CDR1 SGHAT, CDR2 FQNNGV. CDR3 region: CASSASRGINIQYF.

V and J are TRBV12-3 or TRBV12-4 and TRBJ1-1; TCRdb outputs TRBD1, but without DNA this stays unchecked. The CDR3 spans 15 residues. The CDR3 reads CASSRRTGTGTEAFF.

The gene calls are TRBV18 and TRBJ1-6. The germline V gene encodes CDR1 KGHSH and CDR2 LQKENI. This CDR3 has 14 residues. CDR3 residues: CASSPWQNNSPLHF.

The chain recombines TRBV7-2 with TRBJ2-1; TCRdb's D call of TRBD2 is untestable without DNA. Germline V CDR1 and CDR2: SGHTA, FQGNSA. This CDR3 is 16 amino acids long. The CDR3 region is CASRPDAGRSYNEQFF.

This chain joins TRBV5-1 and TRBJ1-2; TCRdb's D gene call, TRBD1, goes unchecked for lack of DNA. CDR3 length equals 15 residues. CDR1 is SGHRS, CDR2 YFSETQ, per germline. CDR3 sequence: CASSLVGTGGEGYTF. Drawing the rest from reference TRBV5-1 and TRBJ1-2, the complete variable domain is KAGVTQTPRYLIKTRGQQVTLSCSPISGHRSVSWYQQTPGQGLQFLFEYFSETQRNKGNFPGRFSGRQFSNSRSEMNVSTLELGDSALYLCASSLVGTGGEGYTFGSGTRLTVV.

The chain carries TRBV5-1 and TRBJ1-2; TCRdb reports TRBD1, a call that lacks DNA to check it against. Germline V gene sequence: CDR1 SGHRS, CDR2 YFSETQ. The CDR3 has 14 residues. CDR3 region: CASSLDRGSDGYTF.

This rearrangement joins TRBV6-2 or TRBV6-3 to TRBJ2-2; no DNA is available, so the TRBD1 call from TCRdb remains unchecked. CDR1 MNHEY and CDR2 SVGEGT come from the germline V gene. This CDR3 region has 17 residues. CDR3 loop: CASTSPGGTTKTGELFF.

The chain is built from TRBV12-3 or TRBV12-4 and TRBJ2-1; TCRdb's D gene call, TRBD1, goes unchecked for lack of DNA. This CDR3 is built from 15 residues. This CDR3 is CASSFWGGAGDEQFF.

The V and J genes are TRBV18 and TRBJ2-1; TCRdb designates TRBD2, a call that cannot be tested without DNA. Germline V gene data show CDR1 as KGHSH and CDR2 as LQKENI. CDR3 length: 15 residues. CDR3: CASSPPASRDNEQFF.

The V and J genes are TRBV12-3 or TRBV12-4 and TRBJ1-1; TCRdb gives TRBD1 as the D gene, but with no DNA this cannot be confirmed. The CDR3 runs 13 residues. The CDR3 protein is CASRPTRDQGAFF.

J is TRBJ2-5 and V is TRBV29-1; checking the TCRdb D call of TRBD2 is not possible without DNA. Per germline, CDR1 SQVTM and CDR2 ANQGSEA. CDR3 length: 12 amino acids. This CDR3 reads CSVGTAGETQYF.